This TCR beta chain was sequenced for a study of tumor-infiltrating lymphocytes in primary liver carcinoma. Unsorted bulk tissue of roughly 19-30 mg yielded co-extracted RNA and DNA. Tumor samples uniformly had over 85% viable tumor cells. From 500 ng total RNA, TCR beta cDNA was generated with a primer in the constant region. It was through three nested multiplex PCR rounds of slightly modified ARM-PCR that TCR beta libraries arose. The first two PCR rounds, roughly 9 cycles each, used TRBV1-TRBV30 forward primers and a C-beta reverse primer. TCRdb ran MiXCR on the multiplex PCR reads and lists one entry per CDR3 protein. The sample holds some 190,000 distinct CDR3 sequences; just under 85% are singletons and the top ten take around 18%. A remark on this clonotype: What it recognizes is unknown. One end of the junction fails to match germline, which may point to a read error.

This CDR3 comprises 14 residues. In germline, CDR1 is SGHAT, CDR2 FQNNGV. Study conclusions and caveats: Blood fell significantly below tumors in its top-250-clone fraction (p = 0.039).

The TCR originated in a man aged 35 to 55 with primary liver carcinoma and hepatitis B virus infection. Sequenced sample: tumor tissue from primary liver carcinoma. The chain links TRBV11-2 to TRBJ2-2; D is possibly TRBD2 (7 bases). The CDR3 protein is CASSADSDSGELFF. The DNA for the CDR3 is TGTGCCAGCAGCGCAGACTCGGACAGCGGGGAGCTGTTTTTC.